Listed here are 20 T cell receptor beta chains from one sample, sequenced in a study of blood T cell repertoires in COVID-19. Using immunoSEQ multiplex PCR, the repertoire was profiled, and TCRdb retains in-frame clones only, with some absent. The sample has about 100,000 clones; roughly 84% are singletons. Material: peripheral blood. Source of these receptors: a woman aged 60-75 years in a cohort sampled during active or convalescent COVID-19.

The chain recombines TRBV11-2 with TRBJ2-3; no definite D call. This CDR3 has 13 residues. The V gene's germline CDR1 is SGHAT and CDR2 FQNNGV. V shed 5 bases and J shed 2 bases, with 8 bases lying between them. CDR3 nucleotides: TGTGCCAGCAGCCCGACTTACACAGATACGCAGTATTTT. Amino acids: CASSPTYTDTQYF.

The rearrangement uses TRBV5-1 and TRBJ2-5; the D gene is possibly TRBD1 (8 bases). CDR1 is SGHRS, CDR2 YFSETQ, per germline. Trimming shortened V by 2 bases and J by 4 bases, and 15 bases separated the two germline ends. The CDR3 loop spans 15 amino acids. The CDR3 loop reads CASSLLTGEGETQYF. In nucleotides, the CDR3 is TGCGCCAGCAGCTTACTGACAGGGGAGGGAGAGACCCAGTACTTC.

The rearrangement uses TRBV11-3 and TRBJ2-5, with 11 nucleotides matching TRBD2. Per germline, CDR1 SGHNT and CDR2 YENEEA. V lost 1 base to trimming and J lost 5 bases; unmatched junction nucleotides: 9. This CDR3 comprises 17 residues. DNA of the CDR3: TGTGCCAGCAGCTTAGGAGCGGTAGCGGGGGGGCCCGAGACCCAGTACTTC. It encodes CASSLGAVAGGPETQYF.

CDR3 sequence: CASSPTGNYGYTF. The CDR3 bases are TGTGCCAGCAGCCCCACAGGGAACTATGGCTACACCTTC. The chain combines TRBV9 with TRBJ1-2; tentatively, D is TRBD1 (6 bases). Germline V lookup: CDR1 SGDLS, CDR2 YYNGEE. V was cut by 4 bases and J by 2 bases, with 9 bases left in between. This CDR3 spans 13 amino acids.

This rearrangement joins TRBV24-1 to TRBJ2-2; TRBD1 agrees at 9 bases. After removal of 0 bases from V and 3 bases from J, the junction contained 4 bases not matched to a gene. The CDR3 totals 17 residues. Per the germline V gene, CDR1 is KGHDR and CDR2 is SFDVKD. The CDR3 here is CATSDLPGQGHTGELFF. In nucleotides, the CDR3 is TGTGCCACCAGTGATTTGCCGGGACAGGGACACACCGGGGAGCTGTTTTTT.

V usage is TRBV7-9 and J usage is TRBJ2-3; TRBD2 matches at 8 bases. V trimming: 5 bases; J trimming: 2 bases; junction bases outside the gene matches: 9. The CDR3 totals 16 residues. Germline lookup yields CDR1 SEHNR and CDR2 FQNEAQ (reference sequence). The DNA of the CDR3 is TGTGCCAGCAGCACCACCGGGACTAGACCCACAGATACGCAGTATTTT. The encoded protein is CASSTTGTRPTDTQYF.

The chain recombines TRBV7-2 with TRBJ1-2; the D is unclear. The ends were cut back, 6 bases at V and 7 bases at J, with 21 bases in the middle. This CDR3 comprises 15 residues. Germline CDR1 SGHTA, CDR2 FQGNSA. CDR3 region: CASSSRTRHRLGYTF. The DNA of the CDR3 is TGTGCCAGCAGTTCCCGAACAAGACACCGCCTTGGCTACACCTTC.

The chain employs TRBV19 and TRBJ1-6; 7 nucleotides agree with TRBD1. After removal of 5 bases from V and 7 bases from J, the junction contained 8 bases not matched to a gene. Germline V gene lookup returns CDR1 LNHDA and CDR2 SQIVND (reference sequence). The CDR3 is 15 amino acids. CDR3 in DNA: TGTGCCAGTAGTGCGACAGGGACGAGAAATTCACCCCTCCACTTT. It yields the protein CASSATGTRNSPLHF.

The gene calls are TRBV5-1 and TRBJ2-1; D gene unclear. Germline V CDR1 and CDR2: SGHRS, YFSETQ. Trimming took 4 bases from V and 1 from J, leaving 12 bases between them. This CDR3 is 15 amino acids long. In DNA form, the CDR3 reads TGCGCCAGCAGCCCTAACCCCCTTTCCTACAATGAGCAGTTCTTC. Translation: CASSPNPLSYNEQFF.

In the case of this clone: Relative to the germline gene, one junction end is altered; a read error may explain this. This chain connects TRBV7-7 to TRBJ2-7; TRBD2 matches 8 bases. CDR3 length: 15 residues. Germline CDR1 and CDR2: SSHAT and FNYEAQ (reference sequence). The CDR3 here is CASSKETSEAYEQYF. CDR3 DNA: TGTGCTAGCAGCAAGGAGACTAGCGAAGCCTACGAGCAGTACTTC.

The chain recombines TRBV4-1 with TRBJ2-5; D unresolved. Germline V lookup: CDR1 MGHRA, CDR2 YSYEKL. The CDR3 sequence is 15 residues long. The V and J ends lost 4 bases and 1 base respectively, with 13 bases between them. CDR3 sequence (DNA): TGCGCCAGCAGCCGATCGGTTAGTTTCCAAGAGACCCAGTACTTC. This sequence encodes CASSRSVSFQETQYF.

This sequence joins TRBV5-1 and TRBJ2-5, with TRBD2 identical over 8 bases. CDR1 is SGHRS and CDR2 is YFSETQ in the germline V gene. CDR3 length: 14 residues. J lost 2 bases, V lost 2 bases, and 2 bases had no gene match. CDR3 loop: CASSLAGVQETQYF. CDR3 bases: TGCGCCAGCAGCTTAGCGGGAGTTCAAGAGACCCAGTACTTC.

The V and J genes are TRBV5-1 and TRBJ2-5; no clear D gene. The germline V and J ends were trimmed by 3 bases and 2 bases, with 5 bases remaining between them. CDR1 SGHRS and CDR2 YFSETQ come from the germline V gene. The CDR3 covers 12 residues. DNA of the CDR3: TGCGCCAGCAGCTCGACACAAGAGACCCAGTACTTC. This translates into CASSSTQETQYF.

This CDR3 reads CASSLNPGRGNQPQHF. CDR3 DNA sequence: TGTGCCAGCAGCTTAAACCCGGGCAGGGGCAATCAGCCCCAGCATTTT. The rearrangement joins TRBV5-4 to TRBJ1-5; weak D call: TRBD1 (5 bases). The CDR3 has 16 residues. Germline V lookup: CDR1 SGHNT, CDR2 YYREEE (reference sequence). V lost 2 bases to trimming and J lost 2 bases, with 14 bases between them.

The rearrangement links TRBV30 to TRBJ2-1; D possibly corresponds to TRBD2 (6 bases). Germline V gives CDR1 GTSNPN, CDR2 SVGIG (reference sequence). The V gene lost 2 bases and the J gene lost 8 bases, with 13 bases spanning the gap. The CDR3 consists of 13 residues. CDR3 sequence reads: CAWSWGVGDEQFF. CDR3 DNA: TGTGCCTGGAGTTGGGGGGTTGGAGATGAGCAGTTCTTC.

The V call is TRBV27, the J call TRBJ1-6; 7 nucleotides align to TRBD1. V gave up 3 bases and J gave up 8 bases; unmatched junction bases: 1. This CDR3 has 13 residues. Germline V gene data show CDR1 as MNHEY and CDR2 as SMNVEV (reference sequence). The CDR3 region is CASSFTGDSPLHF. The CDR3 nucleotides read TGTGCCAGCAGTTTTACAGGGGATTCACCCCTCCACTTT.

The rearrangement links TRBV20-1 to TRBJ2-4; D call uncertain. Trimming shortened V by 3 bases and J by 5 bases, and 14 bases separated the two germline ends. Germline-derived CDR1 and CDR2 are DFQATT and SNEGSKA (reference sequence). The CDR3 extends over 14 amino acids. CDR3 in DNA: TGCAGTGCTAGTCCCGCCCAGACTCAAAACATTCAGTACTTC. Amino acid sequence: CSASPAQTQNIQYF.

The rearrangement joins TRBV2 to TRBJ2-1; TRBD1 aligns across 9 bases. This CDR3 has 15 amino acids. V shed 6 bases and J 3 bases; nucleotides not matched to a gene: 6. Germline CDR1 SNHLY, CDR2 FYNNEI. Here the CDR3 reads CASRPGTGLYNEQFF. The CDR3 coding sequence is TGTGCCAGCAGACCCGGGACAGGGCTCTACAATGAGCAGTTCTTC.

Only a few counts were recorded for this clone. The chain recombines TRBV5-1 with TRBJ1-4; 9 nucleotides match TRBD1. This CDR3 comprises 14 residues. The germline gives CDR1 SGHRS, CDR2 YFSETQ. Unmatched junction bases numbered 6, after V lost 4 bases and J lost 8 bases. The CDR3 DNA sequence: TGCGCCAGCAGCCGGACAGGGGAGGTGGAAAAACTGTTTTTT. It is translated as CASSRTGEVEKLFF.

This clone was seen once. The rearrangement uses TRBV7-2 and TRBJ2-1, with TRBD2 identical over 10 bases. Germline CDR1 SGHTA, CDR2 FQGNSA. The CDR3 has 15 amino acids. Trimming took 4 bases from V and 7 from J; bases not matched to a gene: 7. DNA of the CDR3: TGTGCCAGCAGCTCCGTTAGCGGGGGGCCAAATGAGCAGTTCTTC. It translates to CASSSVSGGPNEQFF.